Listed here are 29 T cell receptor beta chains from one sample, sequenced in a study of blood T cell repertoires in COVID-19. The assay was immunoSEQ multiplex PCR, and TCRdb's table has in-frame clones only and misses some. The table shows under 200,000 clones, with about 83% occurring only once. Sequences were obtained from PBMCs or T cells enriched from blood (not recorded which). The receptors stem from a man between 35 and 55 years old with acute COVID-19.

This chain links TRBV28 with TRBJ1-2; TRBD1 aligns across 9 bases. The CDR3 extends over 12 amino acids. V trimming: 9 bases; J trimming: 7 bases; junction bases outside the gene matches: 6. Germline V lookup: CDR1 MDHEN, CDR2 SYDVKM. DNA of the CDR3: TGTGCCAGTCGGACAGGGGTTAGTGGCTACACCTTC. This encodes CASRTGVSGYTF.

The CDR3: CASSYKGRGEAGELFF. DNA of the CDR3: TGTGCCAGCAGTTACAAAGGCAGGGGGGAGGCCGGGGAGCTGTTTTTT. The V gene is TRBV6-5, the J gene TRBJ2-2; perhaps TRBD1 as D (7 bases). Germline lookup yields CDR1 MNHEY and CDR2 SVGAGI. The CDR3 extends over 16 amino acids. The V end was cut by 2 bases, the J end by 6 bases, with 16 bases between.

This clone came up once. The chain joins TRBV5-8 to TRBJ1-5; no clear D. Germline CDR1 and CDR2: SGHTS and YDEGEE. Trimming removed 1 base at V and 0 bases at J, with 11 bases between. The CDR3 is made up of 16 amino acids. The CDR3 spells CASSLSGDYSNQPQHF. The CDR3 DNA follows: TGTGCCAGCAGCTTGTCGGGAGACTATAGCAATCAGCCCCAGCATTTT.

The CDR3 here is CASGWGQAEAFF. CDR3 bases: TGTGCTAGTGGTTGGGGACAAGCCGAAGCTTTCTTT. V usage is TRBV12-5 and J usage is TRBJ1-1; weak D call: TRBD1 (6 bases). V lost 4 bases to trimming and J lost 8 bases, with 11 bases between them. Germline loops: CDR1 LGHNT, CDR2 FRNRAP. There are 12 residues in the CDR3.

This clone showed up just once. The chain joins TRBV28 to TRBJ1-4; D is uncertain. V gave up 6 bases and J gave up 0 bases, with 8 bases separating them. The CDR3 runs to 14 residues. Germline loops: CDR1 MDHEN, CDR2 SYDVKM. CDR3 amino acids: CASSRIATNEKLFF. In nucleotides, the CDR3 is TGTGCCAGCAGCCGTATTGCAACTAATGAAAAACTGTTTTTT. The variable domain in full, completed from reference TRBV28 and TRBJ1-4, reads DVKVTQSSRYLVKRTGEKVFLECVQDMDHENMFWYRQDPGLGLRLIYFSYDVKMKEKGDIPEGYSVSREKKERFSLILESASTNQTSMYLCASSRIATNEKLFFGSGTQLSVL.

This rearrangement joins TRBV5-1 to TRBJ1-4; D uncertain. CDR3 length: 16 residues. Germline V lookup: CDR1 SGHRS, CDR2 YFSETQ. The ends were cut back, 2 bases at V and 0 bases at J, with 11 bases in the middle. CDR3 amino acids: CASSFGSPTTNEKLFF. The CDR3 DNA reads TGCGCCAGCAGCTTCGGGTCGCCTACAACTAATGAAAAACTGTTTTTT. Full variable domain (outside the CDR3, taken from reference TRBV5-1 and TRBJ1-4): KAGVTQTPRYLIKTRGQQVTLSCSPISGHRSVSWYQQTPGQGLQFLFEYFSETQRNKGNFPGRFSGRQFSNSRSEMNVSTLELGDSALYLCASSFGSPTTNEKLFFGSGTQLSVL.

This clone came up a few times. The chain employs TRBV24-1 and TRBJ2-7; 11 bases match TRBD2. With 3 bases clipped from V and 0 bases from J, the junction kept 3 bases outside the gene matches. The CDR3 runs to 16 residues. Germline V gene data show CDR1 as KGHDR and CDR2 as SFDVKD. The CDR3 reads CATSDRTSGLSYEQYF. CDR3 nucleotide sequence: TGTGCCACCAGTGATAGGACTAGCGGGCTCTCCTACGAGCAGTACTTC.

This rearrangement joins TRBV2 to TRBJ1-5; D is perhaps TRBD1 (6 bases). Germline V gene data show CDR1 as SNHLY and CDR2 as FYNNEI. CDR3 size: 15 residues. The V and J ends lost 5 bases and 4 bases respectively, with 15 bases between them. The CDR3 region has the DNA TGTGCCAGCAGTCCCGGGGGCGGGAGGAATCAGCCCCAGCATTTT. Translation gives CASSPGGGRNQPQHF.

The rearrangement links TRBV23-1 to TRBJ1-1, with D perhaps matching TRBD1 (6 bases). TRBV23-1 is given ORF status, its function remaining uncertain. The CDR3 consists of 17 residues. V was trimmed by 3 bases and J by 5 bases, leaving 22 bases between them. CDR3 sequence: CASSHRPTRGGSTEAFF. CDR3 in DNA: TGCGCCAGCAGTCATCGACCGACCAGGGGAGGGAGTACTGAAGCTTTCTTT.

V usage is TRBV19 and J usage is TRBJ1-2, with D tentatively TRBD1 (6 bases). The CDR3 loop spans 16 amino acids. Germline values: CDR1 LNHDA, CDR2 SQIVND (reference sequence). V lost 1 base and J 3 bases, leaving 15 bases between the germline ends. This CDR3 reads CASSIVRAGADYGYTF. For the CDR3, the DNA is TGTGCCAGTAGTATAGTGCGAGCGGGGGCGGACTATGGCTACACCTTC.

There are a few counts of this clone. The V gene is TRBV2, the J gene TRBJ2-1, with 11 bases aligning to TRBD2. This CDR3 has 15 residues. Germline V gene sequence: CDR1 SNHLY, CDR2 FYNNEI. V gave up 6 bases and J gave up 8 bases; unmatched junction bases: 9. The DNA for the CDR3 is TGTGCCAGCAGAGATACTAGCGGGAGTGGGTATGAGCAGTTCTTC. This codes for CASRDTSGSGYEQFF.

This clone came up a few times. This rearrangement joins TRBV19 to TRBJ1-1, with TRBD1 as a possible D gene (5 bases). Germline V gene lookup returns CDR1 LNHDA and CDR2 SQIVND (reference sequence). The CDR3 is 13 residues long. V lost 3 bases and J 5 bases, leaving 10 bases between the germline ends. The DNA of the CDR3 is TGTGCCAGTAGTATGACAGACCAAACTGAAGCTTTCTTT. Translation: CASSMTDQTEAFF.

The V call is TRBV28, the J call TRBJ1-1, with 10 bases fitting TRBD1. Trimming at V came to 4 bases and at J to 9 bases, leaving 2 bases not matched to a gene. Per the germline V gene, CDR1 is MDHEN and CDR2 is SYDVKM. This CDR3 has 12 amino acids. CDR3 DNA sequence: TGTGCCAGCAGTTCGACAGGGGGCAAAGCTTTCTTT. It yields the protein CASSSTGGKAFF.

The J gene is TRBJ2-6, the V gene TRBV9; weak D call: TRBD1 (6 bases). This CDR3 comprises 17 residues. Germline V lookup: CDR1 SGDLS, CDR2 YYNGEE. V lost 0 bases and J lost 8, with 18 bases in between. The CDR3 nucleotides read TGTGCCAGCAGCGTAGATAATGTTGTGGGGACACCCAACGTCCTGACTTTC. Amino acid sequence: CASSVDNVVGTPNVLTF.

The genes are TRBV10-3 and TRBJ2-3; 8 bases agree with TRBD1. The junction had 9 bases not matched to a gene; V was cut back by 5 bases and J by 2 bases. The CDR3 covers 16 residues. Germline CDR1 is ENHRY and CDR2 is SYGVKD. The CDR3 region is CAISSSGTGITDTQYF. The CDR3 DNA reads TGTGCCATCAGTTCCTCCGGGACAGGCATCACAGATACGCAGTATTTT.

The chain links TRBV25-1 to TRBJ2-2; the match to TRBD1 covers 10 bases. The germline V gene has CDR1 MGHDK and CDR2 SYGVNS. The V segment lost 4 bases and the J segment 4 bases; nucleotides outside the gene matches: 3. There are 15 residues in the CDR3. The CDR3 loop reads CASSADRGLTGELFF. In DNA form, the CDR3 reads TGTGCCAGCAGTGCTGACAGGGGGCTCACCGGGGAGCTGTTTTTT. The variable domain in full, with the rest retrieved from reference TRBV25-1 and TRBJ2-2, is EADIYQTPRYLVIGTGKKITLECSQTMGHDKMYWYQQDPGMELHLIHYSYGVNSTEKGDLSSESTVSRIRTEHFPLTLESARPSHTSQYLCASSADRGLTGELFFGEGSRLTVL.

This clone is a singleton in its sample. The J gene is TRBJ1-3, the V gene TRBV28; 10 nucleotides agree with TRBD1. V shed 6 bases, J shed 1 base, and the junction held 6 bases outside the gene matches. This CDR3 is built from 16 residues. Germline CDR1 reads MDHEN; CDR2 reads SYDVKM. This CDR3 reads CASSTGTGASGNTIYF. As DNA, the CDR3 is TGTGCCAGCAGCACCGGGACAGGGGCTTCTGGAAACACCATATATTTT.

The sample holds one count of this clone. This chain connects TRBV28 to TRBJ1-2; no clear D gene. Trimming removed 6 bases from V and 4 bases from J, with 18 bases in between. Looked up from germline, CDR1 is MDHEN and CDR2 is SYDVKM. The CDR3 extends over 15 amino acids. The CDR3 protein is CASSPAWKSSYGYTF. The CDR3, as DNA: TGTGCCAGCAGCCCAGCGTGGAAAAGCAGCTATGGCTACACCTTC.

The rearrangement links TRBV28 to TRBJ2-4; 9 nucleotides align to TRBD1. J gave up 5 bases and V 4 bases, and 6 bases lay outside the gene matches. The V gene's germline CDR1 is MDHEN and CDR2 SYDVKM. The CDR3 is made up of 15 amino acids. CDR3 bases: TGTGCCAGCAGTTCCGGGGACAGGGTAGAAAACATTCAGTACTTC. This codes for CASSSGDRVENIQYF.

The gene calls are TRBV10-3 and TRBJ1-6; 7 nucleotides align to TRBD1. Unmatched junction bases numbered 11, after V lost 11 bases and J lost 7 bases. CDR1 and CDR2 (germline): ENHRY, SYGVKD. The CDR3 totals 14 residues. In DNA, the CDR3 is TGTGCCGTCGCTCCGACAGGGAAGAATTCACCCCTCCACTTT. Protein: CAVAPTGKNSPLHF.

The chain combines TRBV7-9 with TRBJ1-5; no clear D. CDR1 and CDR2 (germline): SEHNR, FQNEAQ (reference sequence). This CDR3 comprises 15 residues. With 1 base removed from V and 4 bases from J, the gap between germline ends came to 11 bases. CDR3 sequence (DNA): TGTGCCAGCAGCTTAGGTGGAGGGCGGAATCAGCCCCAGCATTTT. Its translation: CASSLGGGRNQPQHF.

The chain is built from TRBV7-2 and TRBJ2-5, with no clear D. Germline assignment: CDR1 SGHTA and CDR2 FQGNSA. V lost 5 bases to trimming and J lost 5 bases, with 15 bases between them. This CDR3 spans 14 amino acids. The CDR3 DNA sequence: TGTGCCAGCAGCCCTCATATGCCCGGGGAGACCCAGTACTTC. It specifies CASSPHMPGETQYF. The full variable domain, rest sourced from reference TRBV7-2 and TRBJ2-5, is GAGVSQSPSNKVTEKGKDVELRCDPISGHTALYWYRQSLGQGLEFLIYFQGNSAPDKSGLPSDRFSAERTGGSVSTLTIQRTQQEDSAVYLCASSPHMPGETQYFGPGTRLLVL.

This chain connects TRBV4-1 to TRBJ2-1, with 8 bases identical to TRBD2. CDR3 length: 17 residues. Germline assignment: CDR1 MGHRA and CDR2 YSYEKL. Trimming cost V 1 base and J 10 bases; bases outside gene matches: 15. The CDR3 region has the DNA TGCGCCAGCAGCCAAGGTTTGATCGGGAGGGACCGCAGGGAGCAGTTCTTC. Protein product: CASSQGLIGRDRREQFF.

This clone was seen a few times. V gene TRBV5-1 combines with J gene TRBJ2-2, with TRBD1 matching 9 bases. Germline V gene sequence: CDR1 SGHRS, CDR2 YFSETQ. The J segment lost 7 bases and the V segment lost 4 bases, leaving 11 bases of the junction unmatched. The CDR3 covers 16 residues. The CDR3 nucleotides read TGCGCCAGCAGCCTTGGGACAGGGAAAAATCACGGGGAGCTGTTTTTT. Amino acids: CASSLGTGKNHGELFF.

The V and J genes are TRBV7-9 and TRBJ2-7; 7 bases are a match to TRBD2. In germline, CDR1 is SEHNR, CDR2 FQNEAQ (reference sequence). Trimming took 5 bases from V and 4 from J; bases not matched to a gene: 14. The CDR3 is 16 amino acids. CDR3 sequence (DNA): TGTGCCAGCAGCCCCCCTTCTGCGGGGGACCTATACGAGCAGTACTTC. It encodes CASSPPSAGDLYEQYF.

In its sample, this clone was seen a few times. The chain couples TRBV30 to TRBJ2-2; 12 bases match TRBD2. V lost 4 bases, J lost 4 bases, and 4 bases stayed unmatched. Germline CDR1 and CDR2: GTSNPN and SVGIG (reference sequence). This CDR3 comprises 15 residues. The DNA for the CDR3 is TGTGCCTGGATAGGACTAGCGGGACGCACCGGGGAGCTGTTTTTT. Amino acid sequence: CAWIGLAGRTGELFF.

This chain uses TRBV7-7 with TRBJ2-1, with D possibly TRBD2 on 6 matching bases. V was clipped by 2 bases and J by 3 bases, with 11 bases between them. The germline gives CDR1 SSHAT, CDR2 FNYEAQ (reference sequence). CDR3 length equals 15 residues. The CDR3 nucleotides are TGTGCCAGCAGCTTACGGGAGACAGTCTACAATGAGCAGTTCTTC. It translates to CASSLRETVYNEQFF.

The chain is built from TRBV9 and TRBJ2-1, with TRBD2 matching over 9 bases. The junction had 13 bases not matched to a gene; V was cut back by 3 bases and J by 9 bases. CDR3 size: 16 residues. CDR1 SGDLS and CDR2 YYNGEE come from the germline V gene. CDR3: CASSGGGRGRVFEQFF. CDR3 nucleotides: TGTGCCAGCAGCGGTGGCGGGAGGGGTAGGGTTTTTGAGCAGTTCTTC.

The V gene is TRBV27, the J gene TRBJ2-7, with a weak D call TRBD1 (6 bases). The germline gives CDR1 MNHEY, CDR2 SMNVEV (reference sequence). This CDR3 has 12 amino acids. Trimming took off 7 bases at V and 5 bases at J, with 12 bases between the two ends. The CDR3 is CASKQGFNEQYF. CDR3 in DNA: TGTGCCAGCAAACAGGGCTTCAACGAGCAGTACTTC.